The 25 T cell receptor beta chains in this list originate from one sample, sequenced in a study of cytomegalovirus exposure and HLA in healthy donors. The PCR used 60 Vbeta and 13 Jbeta primers. Produced via immunoSEQ multiplex PCR; TCRdb's table is partial and in-frame only. The sample has under 200,000 clones; 65% to 85% are singletons. Sequencing was performed on PBMCs. Receptors originate from a man in his sixties in good health and CMV-seronegative.

J is TRBJ2-7 and V is TRBV5-6; 7 bases fit TRBD1. The CDR3 is made up of 14 amino acids. Trimming cost V 2 bases and J 2 bases; bases outside gene matches: 4. The germline CDR1 and CDR2 sequences are SGHDT and YYEEEE. The CDR3 is CASSFRDSTYEQYF. The CDR3 nucleotides read TGTGCCAGCAGCTTCCGGGACAGTACCTACGAGCAGTACTTC. Drawing the rest from reference TRBV5-6 and TRBJ2-7, the complete variable domain is DAGVTQSPTHLIKTRGQQVTLRCSPKSGHDTVSWYQQALGQGPQFIFQYYEEEERQRGNFPDRFSGHQFPNYSSELNVNALLLGDSALYLCASSFRDSTYEQYFGPGTRLTVT.

This chain uses TRBV21-1 with TRBJ2-7; the table's TRBD1 call for D was not verified on the DNA. TRBV21-1 is reported as a pseudogene. The CDR3 has 13 residues. The CDR3 region has the DNA TGTGCCAGCAGCAAAGAGTACAGGGACGAGCAGTACTTC. Translating it yields CASSKEYRDEQYF.

The chain uses TRBV4-3 and TRBJ1-3; no clear D gene. Deletions cut 0 bases from V and 0 bases from J, with 12 bases between. Looked up from germline, CDR1 is LGHNA and CDR2 is YSLEER. The CDR3 is 17 residues long. This CDR3 is CASSQEATGSSGNTIYF. CDR3 nucleotide sequence: TGCGCCAGCAGCCAAGAGGCGACCGGGAGCTCTGGAAACACCATATATTTT.

The CDR3 region is CASSIRTGVWNTEAFF. The DNA of the CDR3 is TGTGCCAGTAGTATCAGGACAGGGGTATGGAACACTGAAGCTTTCTTT. V usage is TRBV19 and J usage is TRBJ1-1; 9 bases are a match to TRBD1. Looked up from germline, CDR1 is LNHDA and CDR2 is SQIVND (reference sequence). J lost 1 base, V lost 3 bases, and 6 bases had no gene match. This CDR3 comprises 16 residues.

The chain has TRBV6-6 and TRBJ2-7, with D possibly matching TRBD1 (5 bases). The V end was cut by 5 bases, the J end by 2 bases, with 10 bases between. Germline loops: CDR1 MNHNY, CDR2 SVGAGI (reference sequence). This CDR3 comprises 13 residues. For the CDR3, the DNA is TGTGCCAGCAGTCTCAGGGCCCCCTACGAGCAGTACTTC. This sequence encodes CASSLRAPYEQYF.

The chain recombines TRBV6-6 with TRBJ2-7, with a tentative D call TRBD1 (6 bases). The CDR3 extends over 16 amino acids. CDR1 and CDR2 (germline): MNHNY, SVGAGI (reference sequence). Trimming removed 5 bases from V and 3 bases from J, with 20 bases in between. CDR3 sequence reads: CASSNHRDLNLYEQYF. Written as DNA, the CDR3 is TGTGCCAGCAGTAACCACAGGGATCTTAATCTCTACGAGCAGTACTTC.

This chain uses TRBV29-1 with TRBJ2-1; D ambiguous. The germline gives CDR1 SQVTM, CDR2 ANQGSEA. The CDR3 has 12 amino acids. V lost 1 base to trimming and J lost 5 bases, with 6 bases between them. CDR3: CSVEGHHNEQFF. The CDR3 DNA sequence: TGCAGCGTTGAAGGACACCACAATGAGCAGTTCTTC.

The chain uses TRBV18 and TRBJ2-2; 9 bases are shared with TRBD1. V shed 5 bases, J shed 7 bases, and the junction held 5 bases outside the gene matches. The CDR3 has 14 amino acids. Germline V gene data show CDR1 as KGHSH and CDR2 as LQKENI. This CDR3 is CASSERTGDGELFF. Written as DNA, the CDR3 is TGTGCCAGCTCAGAACGGACAGGGGACGGGGAGCTGTTTTTT.

The chain employs TRBV18 and TRBJ2-7, with 9 bases that match TRBD2. The CDR3 spans 16 residues. Germline loops: CDR1 KGHSH, CDR2 LQKENI. V shed 2 bases and J 0 bases; nucleotides not matched to a gene: 5. The CDR3 nucleotides read TGTGCCAGCTCACCAGGGCTAGCGGGGACCTCCTACGAGCAGTACTTC. It is translated as CASSPGLAGTSYEQYF.

J is TRBJ2-3 and V is TRBV5-6; D possibly corresponds to TRBD2 (6 bases). V was pared by 5 bases and J by 6 bases, with 10 bases between. Germline-derived CDR1 and CDR2 are SGHDT and YYEEEE. The CDR3 is 12 residues long. The CDR3 DNA reads TGTGCCAGCAGACCGGGAGCTGATACGCAGTATTTT. Its translation: CASRPGADTQYF.

This clone is a singleton in its sample. The V gene is TRBV5-1, the J gene TRBJ1-3, with 9 bases identical to TRBD1. The CDR3 covers 15 residues. The germline V gene has CDR1 SGHRS and CDR2 YFSETQ. V gave up 3 bases and J gave up 4 bases; unmatched junction bases: 5. The CDR3 spells CASSSQGAAGNTIYF. CDR3 nucleotide sequence: TGCGCCAGCAGCTCACAGGGGGCAGCAGGAAACACCATATATTTT.

The rearrangement links TRBV19 to TRBJ2-5; 11 nucleotides align to TRBD1. This CDR3 contains 14 residues. Germline V gene lookup returns CDR1 LNHDA and CDR2 SQIVND (reference sequence). V lost 7 bases to trimming and J lost 3 bases; unmatched junction nucleotides: 4. CDR3 sequence reads: CASKGQGVEETQYF. CDR3 in DNA: TGTGCCAGTAAGGGACAGGGGGTAGAAGAGACCCAGTACTTC.

V gene TRBV5-4 combines with J gene TRBJ2-7; 9 bases align to TRBD1. The V and J ends lost 4 bases and 1 base, in that order; junction bases with no gene match: 3. The CDR3 totals 14 residues. Germline V gene data show CDR1 as SGHNT and CDR2 as YYREEE (reference sequence). The CDR3 DNA reads TGTGCCAGCAGCCGGGGACAGGGATCCTACGAGCAGTACTTC. This translates into CASSRGQGSYEQYF. Full variable domain (outside the CDR3, taken from reference TRBV5-4 and TRBJ2-7): ETGVTQSPTHLIKTRGQQVTLRCSSQSGHNTVSWYQQALGQGPQFIFQYYREEENGRGNFPPRFSGLQFPNYSSELNVNALELDDSALYLCASSRGQGSYEQYFGPGTRLTVT.

The V call is TRBV6-5, the J call TRBJ2-5; D may be TRBD2 (5 bases). Germline CDR1 is MNHEY and CDR2 is SVGAGI. The CDR3 consists of 13 residues. The V end was cut by 9 bases, the J end by 1 base, with 12 bases between. CDR3 sequence (DNA): TGTGCCAGTCGAGGGCAGCTCCAAGAGACCCAGTACTTC. This encodes CASRGQLQETQYF.

J is TRBJ2-7 and V is TRBV7-8; 12 bases are shared with TRBD1. CDR1 and CDR2 (germline): SGHVS, FQNEAQ. V shed 3 bases, J shed 5 bases, and the junction held 5 bases outside the gene matches. The CDR3 loop spans 15 amino acids. CDR3 sequence reads: CASSLGQGASNEQYF. In DNA, the CDR3 is TGTGCCAGCAGCTTGGGACAGGGGGCATCCAACGAGCAGTACTTC. The full variable domain, with the rest looked up from reference TRBV7-8 and TRBJ2-7, is GAGVSQSPRYKVAKRGQDVALRCDPISGHVSLFWYQQALGQGPEFLTYFQNEAQLDKSGLPSDRFFAERPEGSVSTLKIQRTQQEDSAVYLCASSLGQGASNEQYFGPGTRLTVT.

This rearrangement joins TRBV6-5 to TRBJ2-5; 11 bases align to TRBD1. The CDR3 runs to 14 residues. CDR1 and CDR2 from the germline V gene are MNHEY and SVGAGI. V gave up 5 bases and J gave up 11 bases; unmatched junction bases: 10. CDR3 nucleotide sequence: TGTGCCAGCAGTCCGCGGACAGGGGGCCGGGAGCAGTACTTC. Protein sequence: CASSPRTGGREQYF.

This chain links TRBV19 with TRBJ2-7, with D maybe TRBD1 (6 bases). CDR1 and CDR2 (germline): LNHDA, SQIVND (reference sequence). V was shortened by 6 bases and J by 6 bases, with 15 bases between the two germline ends. The CDR3 contains 13 residues. CDR3 residues: CASRYAGAGEQYF. The CDR3 DNA sequence: TGTGCCAGTAGGTACGCAGGGGCGGGCGAGCAGTACTTC.

This clone was picked up many times. V usage is TRBV9 and J usage is TRBJ1-1; D unresolved. Germline V gene lookup returns CDR1 SGDLS and CDR2 YYNGEE. Deletions cut 4 bases from V and 1 base from J, with 11 bases between. This CDR3 is 14 amino acids long. The CDR3 nucleotides read TGTGCCAGCAGCCTGACACTTAAGAACACTGAAGCTTTCTTT. Amino acids: CASSLTLKNTEAFF.

V usage is TRBV2 and J usage is TRBJ1-2; the D gene is possibly TRBD1 (5 bases). Trimming removed 6 bases from V and 0 bases from J, with 14 bases in between. This CDR3 has 15 amino acids. CDR1 and CDR2 from the germline V gene are SNHLY and FYNNEI. In DNA form, the CDR3 reads TGTGCCAGCAGACGCGACAGTCTAGCTAACTATGGCTACACCTTC. Its protein product is CASRRDSLANYGYTF.

This rearrangement joins TRBV2 to TRBJ2-1; 7 positions agree with TRBD1. V shed 9 bases, J shed 4 bases, and the junction held 9 bases outside the gene matches. There are 14 residues in the CDR3. CDR1 and CDR2 from the germline V gene are SNHLY and FYNNEI. Written as DNA, the CDR3 is TGTGCCAGTTCAACAGGGGTAAGGTACAATGAGCAGTTCTTC. Translated: CASSTGVRYNEQFF.

V gene TRBV30 combines with J gene TRBJ1-6; D is unclear. Trimming removed 4 bases from V and 0 bases from J, with 4 bases in between. Germline CDR1 and CDR2: GTSNPN and SVGIG (reference sequence). The length of the CDR3 is 13 residues. The CDR3 region is CAWTPSYNSPLHF. CDR3 bases: TGTGCCTGGACTCCCTCCTATAATTCACCCCTCCACTTT.

This clone has more than one count but fewer than ten. The chain links TRBV6-5 to TRBJ1-3; 8 bases fit TRBD1. The CDR3 runs 15 residues. Per the germline V gene, CDR1 is MNHEY and CDR2 is SVGAGI. With 2 bases clipped from V and 3 bases from J, the junction kept 3 bases outside the gene matches. The chain's CDR3 is CASSYQTGGGNTIYF. The CDR3 DNA reads TGTGCCAGCAGTTACCAAACAGGGGGTGGAAACACCATATATTTT.

V is TRBV2 and J is TRBJ2-5; weak D call: TRBD2 (5 bases). The V and J ends lost 0 bases and 3 bases respectively, with 20 bases between them. The CDR3 extends over 18 amino acids. Germline lookup yields CDR1 SNHLY and CDR2 FYNNEI. The CDR3 nucleotides are TGTGCCAGCAGTGAAGCCCCCCTCATGCGGCTCGGGGAAGAGACCCAGTACTTC. Translating gives CASSEAPLMRLGEETQYF.

The chain is built from TRBV6-6 and TRBJ1-1; D ambiguous. V dropped 1 base and J dropped 0 bases, with 9 bases sitting between them. Germline V gives CDR1 MNHNY, CDR2 SVGAGI (reference sequence). This CDR3 spans 15 amino acids. The CDR3 bases are TGTGCCAGCAGTTACTACAGTCAGCTGAACACTGAAGCTTTCTTT. Its translation is CASSYYSQLNTEAFF.

This clone has just one count. The chain recombines TRBV23-1 with TRBJ1-1; TRBD1 matches 9 bases. TRBV23-1 is noted as an ORF with a role that remains uncertain. The CDR3 has 16 residues. Trimming took 6 bases from V and 1 from J; bases not matched to a gene: 9. The CDR3: CASRADRGEGNTEAFF. DNA of the CDR3: TGCGCCAGCAGAGCAGACAGGGGGGAAGGGAACACTGAAGCTTTCTTT.